Below are 2 T cell receptor beta chains sequenced from a single sample in a study of blood T cell repertoires in COVID-19. The repertoire was sequenced with immunoSEQ multiplex PCR; TCRdb's copy has only in-frame clones and lacks some. The repertoire holds about 90,000 clones, with around 89% as singletons. Sequenced: peripheral blood. The origin of the receptors is a man in his 60s with acute or convalescent COVID-19.

The chain recombines TRBV30 with TRBJ1-1; tentative D call: TRBD1 (5 bases). Trimming stripped 3 bases from V and 10 bases from J, with 18 bases between. The germline gives CDR1 GTSNPN, CDR2 SVGIG (reference sequence). This CDR3 has 13 residues. CDR3 amino acids: CAWRGTHGGAAFF. Written as DNA, the CDR3 is TGTGCCTGGAGGGGGACTCACGGCGGCGCAGCTTTCTTT.

V and J are TRBV9 and TRBJ2-5; D is unclear. The CDR3 consists of 13 residues. Germline lookup yields CDR1 SGDLS and CDR2 YYNGEE. Trimming pared 0 bases from V and 3 bases from J, leaving 6 bases between. CDR3 residues: CASSVGSEETQYF. The DNA for the CDR3 is TGTGCCAGCAGCGTAGGCAGCGAAGAGACCCAGTACTTC.